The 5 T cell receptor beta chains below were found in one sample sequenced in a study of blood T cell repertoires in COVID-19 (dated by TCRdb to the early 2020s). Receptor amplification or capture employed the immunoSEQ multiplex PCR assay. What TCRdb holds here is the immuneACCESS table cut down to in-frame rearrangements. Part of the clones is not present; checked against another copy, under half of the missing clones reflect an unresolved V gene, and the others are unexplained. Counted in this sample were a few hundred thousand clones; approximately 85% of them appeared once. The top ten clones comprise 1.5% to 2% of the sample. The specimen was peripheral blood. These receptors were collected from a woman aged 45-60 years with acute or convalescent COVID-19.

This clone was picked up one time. The CDR3 DNA sequence: TGTGCCACCGGAGGGGTGGGAGGCCCGAACACCGGGGAGCTGTTTTTT. Translation gives CATGGVGGPNTGELFF. The rearrangement links TRBV19 to TRBJ2-2, with a possible D match to TRBD2 (6 bases). Germline assignment: CDR1 LNHDA and CDR2 SQIVND (reference sequence). Trimming removed 10 bases at V and 0 bases at J, with 18 bases between. The CDR3 loop spans 16 amino acids.

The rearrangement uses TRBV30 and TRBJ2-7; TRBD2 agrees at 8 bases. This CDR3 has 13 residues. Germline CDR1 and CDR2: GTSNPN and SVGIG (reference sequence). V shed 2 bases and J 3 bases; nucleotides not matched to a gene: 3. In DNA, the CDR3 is TGTGCCTGGAGTAGGCGGGAGGTCTACGAGCAGTACTTC. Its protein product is CAWSRREVYEQYF.

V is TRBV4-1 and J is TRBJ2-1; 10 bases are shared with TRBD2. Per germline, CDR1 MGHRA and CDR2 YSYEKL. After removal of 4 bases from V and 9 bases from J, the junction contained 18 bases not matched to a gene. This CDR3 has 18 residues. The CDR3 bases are TGCGCCAGCAGCCTCAACGATTTTTATTCTAGCGGGAGACCTGAGCAGTTCTTC. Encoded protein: CASSLNDFYSSGRPEQFF.

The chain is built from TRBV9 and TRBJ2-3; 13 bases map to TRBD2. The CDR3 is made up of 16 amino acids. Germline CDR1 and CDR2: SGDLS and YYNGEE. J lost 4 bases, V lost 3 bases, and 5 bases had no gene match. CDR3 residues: CASSARTSGSPDTQYF. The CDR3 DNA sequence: TGTGCCAGCAGCGCTAGGACTAGCGGGAGCCCAGATACGCAGTATTTT.

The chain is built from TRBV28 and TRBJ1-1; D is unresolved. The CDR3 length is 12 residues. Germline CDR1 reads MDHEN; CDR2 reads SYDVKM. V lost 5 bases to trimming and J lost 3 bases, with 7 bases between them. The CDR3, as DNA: TGTGCCAGCAGTCTCACTTACACTGAAGCTTTCTTT. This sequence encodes CASSLTYTEAFF.